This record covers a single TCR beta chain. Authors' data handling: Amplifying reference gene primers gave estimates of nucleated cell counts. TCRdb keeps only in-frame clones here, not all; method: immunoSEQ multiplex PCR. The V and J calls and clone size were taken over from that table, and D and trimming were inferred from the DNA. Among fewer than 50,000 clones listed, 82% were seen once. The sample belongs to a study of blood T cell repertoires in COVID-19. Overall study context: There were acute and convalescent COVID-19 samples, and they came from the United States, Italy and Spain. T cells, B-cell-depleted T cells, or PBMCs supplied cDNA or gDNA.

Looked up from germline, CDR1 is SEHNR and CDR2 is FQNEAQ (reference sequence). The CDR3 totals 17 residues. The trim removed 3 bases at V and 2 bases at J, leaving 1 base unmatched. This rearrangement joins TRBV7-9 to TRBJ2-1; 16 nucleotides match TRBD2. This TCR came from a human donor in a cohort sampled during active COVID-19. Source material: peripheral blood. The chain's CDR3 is CASSLGLAGGPYNEQFF. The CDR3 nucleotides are TGTGCCAGCAGCTTGGGACTAGCGGGAGGGCCCTACAATGAGCAGTTCTTC.